A single TCR beta chain is shown here with its context. Its antigen is not identified. Donors were ostensibly healthy at sampling, although undocumented immune exposures were probable. This specimen belongs to a study of cytomegalovirus exposure and HLA in healthy donors. Study-wide results and limits: Among the CMV-associated chains, a few were confirmed in vitro as specific for CMV antigens. Researchers catalogued roughly 150 TCR beta chains as cytomegalovirus-associated.

The PCR had 60 Vbeta and 13 Jbeta primers. The repertoire was sequenced with immunoSEQ multiplex PCR; TCRdb's copy has only in-frame clones and lacks some. This table holds 100,000 to 150,000 clones, 65% to 90% found once. The V gene's germline CDR1 is LNHNV and CDR2 YYDKDF (reference sequence). With V trimmed by 8 bases and J by 6 bases, 10 bases remained unmatched. This CDR3 spans 15 amino acids. Sequences were obtained from PBMCs. This clonotype originated in a girl aged 2-10 years in good health and CMV-seronegative. This chain joins TRBV15 and TRBJ1-5; 10 bases are shared with TRBD1. The CDR3 nucleotides read TGTGCCACCTCAAGAACGACAGGGGGCGGTCAGCCCCAGCATTTT. Amino acid sequence: CATSRTTGGGQPQHF.